These 23 T cell receptor beta chains were sequenced from one sample in a study of cytomegalovirus exposure and HLA in healthy donors. 13 Jbeta primers and 60 Vbeta primers were used for the PCR. The repertoire was sequenced with immunoSEQ multiplex PCR; TCRdb's copy has only in-frame clones and lacks some. Among approximately 110,000 clones listed, about four fifths were seen once. Sequencing used PBMCs. These receptor sequences come from a man aged 25 to 45 in good health and CMV-seropositive.

The chain links TRBV20-1 to TRBJ1-3; no definite D call. Germline V gene lookup returns CDR1 DFQATT and CDR2 SNEGSKA (reference sequence). The ends were cut back, 3 bases at V and 8 bases at J, with 8 bases in the middle. The CDR3 runs to 11 residues. This CDR3 is CSARRRDTIYF. In DNA, the CDR3 is TGCAGTGCTAGGCGCCGGGACACCATATATTTT.

This clone was detected a few times. The chain's CDR3 is CASSGPLLAGVAGANVLTF. CDR3 DNA sequence: TGTGCCAGTAGTGGCCCTCTACTAGCGGGGGTAGCTGGGGCCAACGTCCTGACTTTC. The chain employs TRBV19 and TRBJ2-6, with TRBD2 identical over 11 bases. With V trimmed by 5 bases and J by 2 bases, 11 bases remained unmatched. The germline V gene has CDR1 LNHDA and CDR2 SQIVND (reference sequence). The CDR3 is 19 amino acids.

The rearrangement links TRBV6-1 to TRBJ1-2; D is unresolved. V was pared by 5 bases and J by 3 bases, with 10 bases between. Germline loops: CDR1 MNHNS, CDR2 SASEGT. The CDR3 is 13 residues long. Here the CDR3 reads CASSQAQDYGYTF. The DNA of the CDR3 is TGTGCCAGCAGTCAGGCGCAGGACTATGGCTACACCTTC.

A single count supports this clone. The chain joins TRBV7-8 to TRBJ2-7; the D gene is possibly TRBD1 (5 bases). V was cut by 5 bases and J by 3 bases, with 23 bases left in between. CDR3 length equals 17 residues. Germline V gene lookup returns CDR1 SGHVS and CDR2 FQNEAQ. CDR3 residues: CASSPPGSLRVLYEQYF. In DNA form, the CDR3 reads TGTGCCAGCAGCCCCCCTGGCAGCCTCAGGGTTCTCTACGAGCAGTACTTC. Filled out from reference TRBV7-8 and TRBJ2-7, the complete variable domain reads GAGVSQSPRYKVAKRGQDVALRCDPISGHVSLFWYQQALGQGPEFLTYFQNEAQLDKSGLPSDRFFAERPEGSVSTLKIQRTQQEDSAVYLCASSPPGSLRVLYEQYFGPGTRLTVT.

This rearrangement joins TRBV19 to TRBJ1-6; 10 bases fit TRBD1. Germline CDR1 reads LNHDA; CDR2 reads SQIVND (reference sequence). The CDR3 covers 15 residues. The ends lost 5 bases at V and 10 bases at J; junction bases unmatched: 8. In DNA, the CDR3 is TGTGCCAGTAGTCCACCGGGACAGGGGCGGTCACCCCTCCACTTT. It encodes CASSPPGQGRSPLHF.

The genes are TRBV10-3 and TRBJ2-1; 9 bases match TRBD2. After removal of 10 bases from V and 10 bases from J, the junction contained 11 bases not matched to a gene. The CDR3 length is 13 residues. Germline V gene data show CDR1 as ENHRY and CDR2 as SYGVKD. The CDR3 spells CATYGTSPIEQFF. CDR3 nucleotide sequence: TGTGCCACATACGGGACTAGCCCCATAGAGCAGTTCTTC.

The CDR3 reads CASSLNGGLTEAFF. The CDR3 region has the DNA TGTGCCAGCAGCTTGAACGGGGGGCTCACTGAAGCTTTCTTT. The V and J genes are TRBV5-6 and TRBJ1-1, with a tentative D call TRBD1 (6 bases). This CDR3 is 14 amino acids long. V lost 1 base to trimming and J lost 4 bases, with 11 bases between them. CDR1 is SGHDT and CDR2 is YYEEEE in the germline V gene. The full variable domain, its missing parts supplied by reference TRBV5-6 and TRBJ1-1, is DAGVTQSPTHLIKTRGQQVTLRCSPKSGHDTVSWYQQALGQGPQFIFQYYEEEERQRGNFPDRFSGHQFPNYSSELNVNALLLGDSALYLCASSLNGGLTEAFFGQGTRLTVV.

The sample holds one count of this clone. The chain joins TRBV30 to TRBJ2-2; 13 bases match TRBD2. The CDR3 is made up of 15 amino acids. Per the germline V gene, CDR1 is GTSNPN and CDR2 is SVGIG (reference sequence). After removal of 5 bases from V and 7 bases from J, the junction contained 7 bases not matched to a gene. The CDR3 coding sequence is TGTGCCTGGGAACTAGCGGGAGGGCCGGGCGGGGAGCTGTTTTTT. As protein: CAWELAGGPGGELFF.

This clone is termed medium-sized. This chain links TRBV2 with TRBJ2-4; 8 nucleotides match TRBD1. After removal of 4 bases from V and 7 bases from J, the junction contained 9 bases not matched to a gene. Germline lookup yields CDR1 SNHLY and CDR2 FYNNEI. The length of the CDR3 is 15 residues. CDR3 in amino acids: CASSGSQGVVNIQYF. The CDR3 DNA is TGTGCCAGCAGTGGATCACAGGGGGTAGTCAACATTCAGTACTTC. Combining the CDR3 with reference TRBV2 and TRBJ2-4 gives the whole variable domain EPEVTQTPSHQVTQMGQEVILRCVPISNHLYFYWYRQILGQKVEFLVSFYNNEISEKSEIFDDQFSVERPDGSNFTLKIRSTKLEDSAMYFCASSGSQGVVNIQYFGAGTRLSVL.

The V and J genes are TRBV28 and TRBJ1-2; 8 positions match TRBD1. Looked up from germline, CDR1 is MDHEN and CDR2 is SYDVKM. There are 13 residues in the CDR3. Unmatched junction bases numbered 4, after V lost 5 bases and J lost 5 bases. CDR3 sequence: CASSPGQVYGYTF. The DNA of the CDR3 is TGTGCCAGCAGTCCGGGACAGGTTTATGGCTACACCTTC.

The V and J genes are TRBV6-5 and TRBJ1-2; TRBD1 is a possible D gene (6 bases). The CDR3 is 13 residues long. CDR1 and CDR2 (germline): MNHEY, SVGAGI. The V end was cut by 6 bases, the J end by 2 bases, with 10 bases between. CDR3 loop: CASSKDRNYGYTF. In DNA form, the CDR3 reads TGTGCCAGCAGCAAGGACAGAAACTATGGCTACACCTTC.

This clone has more than one count but fewer than ten. This chain joins TRBV7-9 and TRBJ2-5; 9 bases are shared with TRBD2. Germline V gene data show CDR1 as SEHNR and CDR2 as FQNEAQ (reference sequence). This CDR3 is built from 13 residues. The ends lost 4 bases at V and 11 bases at J; junction bases unmatched: 8. The DNA for the CDR3 is TGTGCCAGCAGCTGGGGACTAGCTGTAGGGCAGTACTTC. Its protein product is CASSWGLAVGQYF.

The rearrangement links TRBV10-2 to TRBJ1-1; unclear D gene. CDR1 and CDR2 (germline): WSHSY, SAAADI. The CDR3 covers 14 residues. V was cut by 0 bases and J by 0 bases, with 5 bases left in between. CDR3: CASSESRLNTEAFF. Written as DNA, the CDR3 is TGCGCCAGCAGTGAGTCCAGATTGAACACTGAAGCTTTCTTT.

This rearrangement joins TRBV7-2 to TRBJ1-5; D is perhaps TRBD1 (6 bases). Germline assignment: CDR1 SGHTA and CDR2 FQGNSA. CDR3 length equals 15 residues. With 5 bases removed from V and 6 bases from J, the gap between germline ends came to 17 bases. The CDR3 DNA is TGTGCCAGCAGCCCAGCACCAGGGGTGGGTCAGCCCCAGCATTTT. It encodes CASSPAPGVGQPQHF. Complete variable domain (other parts from reference TRBV7-2 and TRBJ1-5): GAGVSQSPSNKVTEKGKDVELRCDPISGHTALYWYRQSLGQGLEFLIYFQGNSAPDKSGLPSDRFSAERTGGSVSTLTIQRTQQEDSAVYLCASSPAPGVGQPQHFGDGTRLSIL.

V usage is TRBV28 and J usage is TRBJ1-5; 12 bases fit TRBD1. The CDR3 is made up of 15 amino acids. Germline-derived CDR1 and CDR2 are MDHEN and SYDVKM. Trimming took 4 bases from V and 6 from J; bases not matched to a gene: 4. CDR3 bases: TGTGCCAGCAGTTATCGGGACAGGGGGCTTCAGCCCCAGCATTTT. Amino acids: CASSYRDRGLQPQHF.

This clone was seen a handful of times. The chain joins TRBV5-1 to TRBJ2-7; the match to TRBD2 covers 10 bases. The ends lost 4 bases at V and 0 bases at J; junction bases unmatched: 10. The CDR3 length is 17 residues. CDR1 and CDR2 (germline): SGHRS, YFSETQ. This CDR3 reads CASSPRIASGSSYEQYV. In DNA, the CDR3 is TGCGCCAGCAGCCCACGAATAGCTAGCGGGAGCTCCTACGAGCAGTACGTC.

The chain carries TRBV6-5 and TRBJ2-5; 10 bases are shared with TRBD1. The V gene end was trimmed by 2 bases and the J gene end by 5 bases; junction bases not matched to a gene: 8. The V gene's germline CDR1 is MNHEY and CDR2 SVGAGI. This CDR3 region has 16 residues. CDR3 protein: CASSYAVGTGVETQYF. The CDR3 DNA sequence: TGTGCCAGCAGTTACGCCGTTGGGACAGGGGTGGAGACCCAGTACTTC.

V is TRBV27 and J is TRBJ2-7; 9 nucleotides agree with TRBD1. The germline V gene encodes CDR1 MNHEY and CDR2 SMNVEV (reference sequence). Losses at the gene ends were 5 bases for V and 4 bases for J; bases not matched to a gene: 6. The CDR3 loop spans 14 amino acids. The chain's CDR3 is CASSPQGAFYEQYV. In DNA form, the CDR3 reads TGTGCCAGCAGTCCACAGGGGGCATTTTACGAGCAGTACGTC.

This chain connects TRBV21-1 to TRBJ2-7; no DNA check was done on the table's D call, TRBD2. TRBV21-1 is listed as a pseudogene. The CDR3 totals 17 residues. The CDR3 DNA sequence: TGTGCCAGCAGCAAAGGACTAGCGGGAGGTTTTTTGTACGAGCAGTACGTC. This sequence encodes CASSKGLAGGFLYEQYV.

Turning to this clone: Other DNA sequences in the sample encode the same CDR3. The V gene is TRBV2, the J gene TRBJ2-1; no clear D gene. CDR3 size: 11 residues. The V gene lost 6 bases and the J gene lost 4 bases, with 4 bases spanning the gap. CDR1 is SNHLY, CDR2 FYNNEI, per germline. The CDR3 DNA reads TGTGCCAGCAGCCCTTACAATGAGCAGTTCTTC. Translation gives CASSPYNEQFF. Combining the CDR3 with reference TRBV2 and TRBJ2-1 gives the whole variable domain EPEVTQTPSHQVTQMGQEVILRCVPISNHLYFYWYRQILGQKVEFLVSFYNNEISEKSEIFDDQFSVERPDGSNFTLKIRSTKLEDSAMYFCASSPYNEQFFGPGTRLTVL.

This chain joins TRBV4-2 and TRBJ1-3; D is uncertain. The germline CDR1 and CDR2 sequences are LGHNA and YNFKEQ. The CDR3 has 14 residues. V lost 4 bases to trimming and J lost 4 bases, with 11 bases between them. CDR3 residues: CASSLQLRGNTIYF. In nucleotides, the CDR3 is TGTGCCAGCAGCCTACAGCTAAGGGGAAACACCATATATTTT.

This chain joins TRBV7-8 and TRBJ1-2; D might be TRBD1 (5 bases). Germline V lookup: CDR1 SGHVS, CDR2 FQNEAQ. The CDR3 spans 13 residues. V lost 7 bases, J lost 5 bases, and 14 bases lay in between. The CDR3 sequence is CASNRIGVYGYTF. CDR3 DNA: TGTGCCAGCAACAGGATAGGGGTTTATGGCTACACCTTC.

This chain uses TRBV10-1 with TRBJ2-1, with 7 positions matching TRBD2. Germline V lookup: CDR1 WNHNN, CDR2 SYGVQD (reference sequence). The CDR3 extends over 15 amino acids. Trimming removed 3 bases from V and 5 bases from J; junction bases left unmatched: 7. CDR3 residues: CASSDGSGTHNEQFF. For the CDR3, the DNA is TGCGCCAGCAGTGATGGGAGCGGGACCCACAATGAGCAGTTCTTC.